Presented here are 7 T cell receptor beta chains from one specimen sequenced in a study of CD8 T cells in ankylosing spondylitis. Via MiXCR, TCRdb re-called the 5' RACE reads, giving one row per CDR3 protein. The data hold about 270,000 distinct CDR3 sequences, with 30% to 35% observed a single time. Material for sequencing was blood, either unsorted or a sorted T cell fraction (not recorded which). The receptor set was obtained from a male donor with ankylosing spondylitis or in good health (not recorded which).

The genes are TRBV12-3 or TRBV12-4 and TRBJ2-1, with D possibly matching TRBD2 (5 bases). V gave up 6 bases and J gave up 4 bases, with 10 bases separating them. CDR3 length: 13 residues. The CDR3 loop is CASREDGYNEQFF. The CDR3 bases are TGTGCCAGCAGGGAGGACGGTTACAATGAGCAGTTCTTC.

This chain's CDR3 is CSARVPGGDFSEQYF. The CDR3, as DNA: TGCAGTGCTAGAGTGCCAGGGGGCGATTTTAGCGAGCAGTACTTC. This rearrangement joins TRBV20-1 to TRBJ2-7, with TRBD1 identical over 8 bases. This CDR3 has 15 amino acids. Per germline, CDR1 DFQATT and CDR2 SNEGSKA (reference sequence). The V and J ends lost 1 base and 6 bases, in that order; junction bases with no gene match: 11.

The chain links TRBV29-1 to TRBJ2-1; D unclear. Trimming removed 0 bases from V and 4 bases from J, with 4 bases in between. Germline CDR1 reads SQVTM; CDR2 reads ANQGSEA. The CDR3 covers 12 residues. DNA of the CDR3: TGCAGCGTTGAAGAGTCTTACAATGAGCAGTTCTTC. Translation gives CSVEESYNEQFF.

V gene TRBV15 combines with J gene TRBJ2-3, with a weak D call TRBD2 (5 bases). Between the trimmed V and J ends, which lost 0 bases and 5 bases, there was a span of 9 bases. The length of the CDR3 is 14 residues. The germline gives CDR1 LNHNV, CDR2 YYDKDF (reference sequence). The CDR3 nucleotides read TGTGCCACCAGCAGAGAACAGCGGCAAGATACGCAGTATTTT. It encodes CATSREQRQDTQYF.

The gene calls are TRBV10-2 and TRBJ2-7, with D uncertain. The CDR3 contains 14 residues. Germline V gene sequence: CDR1 WSHSY, CDR2 SAAADI. The V gene lost 4 bases and the J gene lost 0 bases, with 10 bases spanning the gap. CDR3 amino acids: CASSGASYSYEQYF. Here the CDR3 DNA reads TGCGCCAGCAGTGGGGCGTCTTACTCCTACGAGCAGTACTTC.

The chain couples TRBV18 to TRBJ2-1, with 7 positions matching TRBD2. Per the germline V gene, CDR1 is KGHSH and CDR2 is LQKENI. V lost 6 bases to trimming and J lost 3 bases; unmatched junction nucleotides: 11. The CDR3 sequence is 16 residues long. The DNA for the CDR3 is TGTGCCAGCTCCCCTACCTCTAGCGGCAACTACAATGAGCAGTTCTTC. Amino acids: CASSPTSSGNYNEQFF.

This clonotype appeared a few times. CDR3 protein: CASSLGDYYEQYF. The DNA for the CDR3 is TGCGCCAGCAGCTTGGGCGACTACTACGAGCAGTACTTC. This chain joins TRBV5-1 and TRBJ2-7; possibly TRBD2 for D (5 bases). V gave up 0 bases and J gave up 3 bases, with 7 bases separating them. CDR1 is SGHRS, CDR2 YFSETQ, per germline. The CDR3 loop spans 13 amino acids.